This is a list of T cell receptor beta chains from one sample in a study of identical twins. TCRdb processed the 5' RACE reads anew with MiXCR; each CDR3 protein has one entry. The sample includes under 300,000 distinct CDR3 sequences, roughly 12% seen only once; the top ten take about 4%. These data are also associated with another study on yellow fever vaccine responses in identical twins.

Sequenced: memory (CD45RO+) T cells sorted from blood. The receptors come from a woman between 18 and 29 years old in good health. Both conserved end residues are part of each CDR3. The D gene is left open where the match is weak. Clone size is not always given. Where it is, it says once, few, many or a class for expanded clones.

d_call: TRBD2
j_call: TRBJ2-1
clone_size: many
v_call: TRBV7-3
cdr3_aa: CASSLTGLVSEQFF
cdr3_nt: TGTGCCAGCAGCTTAACGGGACTAGTGAGTGAGCAGTTCTTC

d_call: -
j_call: TRBJ2-1
clone_size: many
v_call: TRBV10-3
cdr3_aa: CAISDSGFDEQFF
cdr3_nt: TGTGCCATCAGTGACTCAGGGTTCGATGAGCAGTTCTTC

d_call: -
j_call: TRBJ1-5
clone_size: -
v_call: TRBV30
cdr3_aa: CAWSRLGSGNQPQHF
cdr3_nt: TGTGCCTGGAGCCGCCTCGGTAGCGGCAATCAGCCCCAGCATTTT

d_call: -
j_call: TRBJ2-7
clone_size: few
v_call: TRBV20-1
cdr3_aa: CSAQKTGTQNKEQYF
cdr3_nt: TGCAGTGCTCAAAAGACCGGGACACAAAACAAGGAGCAGTACTTC

d_call: -
j_call: TRBJ2-3
clone_size: -
v_call: TRBV7-9
cdr3_aa: CASTSGRTVTDTQYF
cdr3_nt: TGTGCCAGCACCTCGGGACGGACGGTCACAGATACGCAGTATTTT

d_call: TRBD1
j_call: TRBJ2-7
clone_size: few
v_call: TRBV20-1
cdr3_aa: CSASRDSAQYEQYF
cdr3_nt: TGCAGTGCTAGTAGGGACAGCGCGCAATACGAGCAGTACTTC

d_call: -
j_call: TRBJ2-5
clone_size: many
v_call: TRBV6-1
cdr3_aa: CASSTRQGSVRETQYF
cdr3_nt: TGTGCCAGCAGTACCAGGCAGGGGAGCGTTCGGGAGACCCAGTACTTC

d_call: TRBD1
j_call: TRBJ2-4
clone_size: -
v_call: TRBV7-8
cdr3_aa: CASSKQGADIQYF
cdr3_nt: TGTGCCAGCAGCAAGCAGGGGGCGGACATTCAGTACTTC

d_call: -
j_call: TRBJ2-1
clone_size: few
v_call: TRBV28
cdr3_aa: CASSSYRGGQFF
cdr3_nt: TGTGCCAGCAGTTCCTACAGGGGGGGGCAGTTCTTC

d_call: TRBD2
j_call: TRBJ2-3
clone_size: -
v_call: TRBV3-1
cdr3_aa: CASSQDVAGADTQYF
cdr3_nt: TGTGCCAGCAGCCAAGACGTAGCGGGGGCAGATACGCAGTATTTT

d_call: TRBD2
j_call: TRBJ2-7
clone_size: -
v_call: TRBV5-6
cdr3_aa: CASSSNLAGAYEQYF
cdr3_nt: TGTGCCAGCAGCTCTAACCTAGCGGGAGCCTACGAGCAGTACTTC

d_call: TRBD1
j_call: TRBJ1-6
clone_size: -
v_call: TRBV5-5
cdr3_aa: CASSTRPGQGESPLHF
cdr3_nt: TGTGCCAGCAGCACGAGACCGGGACAGGGAGAATCACCCCTCCACTTT

d_call: -
j_call: TRBJ2-2
clone_size: few
v_call: TRBV28
cdr3_aa: CASSLLGEDTGELFF
cdr3_nt: TGTGCCAGCAGTTTACTAGGGGAGGACACCGGGGAGCTGTTTTTT

d_call: -
j_call: TRBJ2-5
clone_size: many
v_call: TRBV5-1
cdr3_aa: CASSLEETQYF
cdr3_nt: TGCGCCAGCAGCTTGGAAGAGACCCAGTACTTC

d_call: TRBD1
j_call: TRBJ2-7
clone_size: few
v_call: TRBV30
cdr3_aa: CAWSEKYRGPYEQYF
cdr3_nt: TGTGCCTGGAGTGAAAAATACAGGGGGCCCTACGAGCAGTACTTC

d_call: TRBD1
j_call: TRBJ2-1
clone_size: few
v_call: TRBV11-1
cdr3_aa: CASSSRDRIPNEQFF
cdr3_nt: TGTGCCAGCAGCTCCCGGGACAGAATCCCAAATGAGCAGTTCTTC